Following are 10 T cell receptor beta chains from one sample sequenced in a study of memory CD4+ T cells and cytomegalovirus serostatus. TCRdb's copy holds only in-frame clones and misses some; the assay was immunoSEQ multiplex PCR. The sample has tens of thousands of clones, over 65% seen once. Single viable CD3+CD4+CD8-CD45RO+ cells were sorted as the memory CD4+ T cells. The sample taken for sequencing was memory CD4+ T cells from blood. The receptor set was obtained from an adult in good health and CMV-seronegative.

The chain recombines TRBV2 with TRBJ1-1; D possibly corresponds to TRBD1 (6 bases). Trimming took 6 bases from V and 4 from J, leaving 9 bases between them. In germline, CDR1 is SNHLY, CDR2 FYNNEI. The CDR3 length is 12 residues. The CDR3 loop is CASRRGGTEAFF. The DNA for the CDR3 is TGTGCCAGCAGGAGGGGGGGCACTGAAGCTTTCTTT.

This chain uses TRBV28 with TRBJ2-1, with 7 bases matching TRBD2. The CDR3 contains 16 residues. With 8 bases clipped from V and 7 bases from J, the junction kept 17 bases outside the gene matches. Germline CDR1 and CDR2: MDHEN and SYDVKM. The CDR3: CASSRGGAGDGNEQFF. The CDR3 DNA follows: TGTGCCAGCTCCCGGGGCGGGGCGGGGGACGGTAATGAGCAGTTCTTC. Using reference TRBV28 and TRBJ2-1 for the parts outside the CDR3, the full variable domain is DVKVTQSSRYLVKRTGEKVFLECVQDMDHENMFWYRQDPGLGLRLIYFSYDVKMKEKGDIPEGYSVSREKKERFSLILESASTNQTSMYLCASSRGGAGDGNEQFFGPGTRLTVL.

This chain joins TRBV9 and TRBJ2-6; D remains unclear. The CDR3 extends over 17 amino acids. Germline V gene sequence: CDR1 SGDLS, CDR2 YYNGEE. V shed 5 bases and J shed 0 bases, with 15 bases lying between them. The CDR3 sequence is CASSLTQLHSGANVLTF. In nucleotides, the CDR3 is TGTGCCAGCAGTCTCACCCAGCTCCACTCTGGGGCCAACGTCCTGACTTTC.

The chain has TRBV2 and TRBJ2-7; 7 bases align to TRBD1. Trimming took 7 bases from V and 0 from J; bases not matched to a gene: 3. Germline CDR1 and CDR2: SNHLY and FYNNEI. The CDR3 covers 13 residues. This CDR3 is CASKGTASYEQYF. CDR3 bases: TGTGCCAGCAAGGGGACAGCCTCCTACGAGCAGTACTTC. Together with reference TRBV2 and TRBJ2-7, the CDR3 gives the full variable domain: EPEVTQTPSHQVTQMGQEVILRCVPISNHLYFYWYRQILGQKVEFLVSFYNNEISEKSEIFDDQFSVERPDGSNFTLKIRSTKLEDSAMYFCASKGTASYEQYFGPGTRLTVT.

The chain has TRBV30 and TRBJ1-2; the D is unclear. Germline V gene data show CDR1 as GTSNPN and CDR2 as SVGIG (reference sequence). The germline V and J ends were trimmed by 5 bases and 6 bases, with 19 bases remaining between them. The CDR3 length is 14 residues. Here the CDR3 reads CAWFFSGNHNGYTF. CDR3 bases: TGTGCCTGGTTTTTCTCCGGAAACCATAATGGCTACACCTTC.

This clone showed up just once. The chain combines TRBV5-1 with TRBJ2-7; 9 bases map to TRBD2. Per the germline V gene, CDR1 is SGHRS and CDR2 is YFSETQ. There are 15 residues in the CDR3. J was trimmed by 6 bases and V by 4 bases; bases with no gene match: 11. In nucleotides, the CDR3 is TGCGCCAGCAGCCCTGATGGACTAGCGTCGGGCGAGCAGTACTTC. As protein: CASSPDGLASGEQYF.

The V and J genes are TRBV5-6 and TRBJ2-1, with TRBD1 matching 10 bases. Germline loops: CDR1 SGHDT, CDR2 YYEEEE. Trimming at V came to 1 base and at J to 7 bases, leaving 5 bases not matched to a gene. This CDR3 has 15 residues. The DNA of the CDR3 is TGTGCCAGCAGCTTGAGTGACAGGGGGCAAAATGAGCAGTTCTTC. Translated, it gives CASSLSDRGQNEQFF.

The rearrangement uses TRBV7-2 and TRBJ2-7; D unclear. This CDR3 contains 13 residues. Germline lookup yields CDR1 SGHTA and CDR2 FQGNSA. The ends were cut back, 5 bases at V and 3 bases at J, with 11 bases in the middle. The chain's CDR3 is CASSPHTVYEQYF. CDR3 bases: TGTGCCAGCAGCCCCCACACCGTCTACGAGCAGTACTTC.

V and J are TRBV12-5 and TRBJ2-5; no firm D call. V lost 0 bases to trimming and J lost 4 bases, with 9 bases between them. The length of the CDR3 is 14 residues. Germline CDR1 is LGHNT and CDR2 is FRNRAP. The CDR3 spells CASGLVPSRETQYF. The CDR3 nucleotides read TGTGCTAGTGGTTTGGTACCGAGCAGAGAGACCCAGTACTTC.

V usage is TRBV7-2 and J usage is TRBJ2-5; D remains unclear. V dropped 5 bases and J dropped 3 bases, with 4 bases sitting between them. Germline V gene lookup returns CDR1 SGHTA and CDR2 FQGNSA. This CDR3 is built from 11 residues. In DNA form, the CDR3 reads TGTGCCAGCAGCACTGAAGAGACCCAGTACTTC. Translating it yields CASSTEETQYF.